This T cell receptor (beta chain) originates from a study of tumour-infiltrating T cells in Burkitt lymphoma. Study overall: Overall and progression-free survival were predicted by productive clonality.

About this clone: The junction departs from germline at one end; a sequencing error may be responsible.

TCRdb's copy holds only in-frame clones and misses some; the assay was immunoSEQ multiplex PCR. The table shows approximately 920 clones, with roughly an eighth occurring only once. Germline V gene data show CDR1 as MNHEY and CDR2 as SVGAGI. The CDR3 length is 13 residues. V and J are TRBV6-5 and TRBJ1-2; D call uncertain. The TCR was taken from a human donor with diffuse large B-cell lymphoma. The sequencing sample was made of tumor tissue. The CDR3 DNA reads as TGTGCCAGCAATTACGGCAGGATATATGGCTACACCTTC. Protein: CASNYGRIYGYTF.